This entry describes one TCR beta chain. The antigen is not known. Following RNA extraction, reverse transcription yielded cDNA that acted as the sequencing template. Assay used: immunoSEQ multiplex PCR; TCRdb lists only in-frame clones, some missing. The sample includes some 200,000 clones, about 60% of them seen just once. This sample is drawn from a study of CD8+ T cells in alopecia areata. This CDR3 is 15 amino acids long. CDR1 and CDR2 (germline): MNHNS, SASEGT. Trimming took 4 bases from V and 4 from J; bases not matched to a gene: 7. Study findings and constraints: While patients received tofacitinib, many expanded lesional clones remained present in scalp and blood.

Treatment specified: oral pan-JAK inhibitor, 5-10 mg twice daily. The chain has TRBV6-1 and TRBJ1-5; the match to TRBD1 covers 7 bases. Material: CD8+ T cells sorted from blood, obtained at week 24, from a patient treated with tofacitinib. This clonotype was obtained from a human donor with alopecia areata. This CDR3 reads CASSGDRARNQPQHF. The CDR3 DNA reads as TGTGCCAGCAGTGGAGACAGGGCGAGGAATCAGCCCCAGCATTTT.